What follows is one TCR beta chain and its context. Trimming left V 1 base short and J 0 bases short, with 9 bases between. Germline CDR1 SGHTA, CDR2 FQGNSA. The length of the CDR3 is 15 residues. These data belong to a study of blood T cell repertoires in COVID-19. As for the study in general: Samples of COVID-19 (acute and convalescent) were obtained from the United States, Italy and Spain. PBMCs, B-cell-depleted T cells, or T cells were the source of the cDNA or gDNA that made up the material.

Assay used: immunoSEQ multiplex PCR; TCRdb lists only in-frame clones, some missing. Found here are about 230,000 clones, roughly 90% of them singletons; the top ten hold roughly 4%. This sequence was found in a woman aged 25-40 years with acute COVID-19. This chain connects TRBV7-2 to TRBJ1-2; D is ambiguous. The material sequenced was PBMCs or T cells enriched from blood (not recorded which). CDR3 region: CASSLVRSTNYGYTF. The CDR3, as DNA: TGTGCCAGCAGCTTAGTGCGAAGTACTAACTATGGCTACACCTTC.